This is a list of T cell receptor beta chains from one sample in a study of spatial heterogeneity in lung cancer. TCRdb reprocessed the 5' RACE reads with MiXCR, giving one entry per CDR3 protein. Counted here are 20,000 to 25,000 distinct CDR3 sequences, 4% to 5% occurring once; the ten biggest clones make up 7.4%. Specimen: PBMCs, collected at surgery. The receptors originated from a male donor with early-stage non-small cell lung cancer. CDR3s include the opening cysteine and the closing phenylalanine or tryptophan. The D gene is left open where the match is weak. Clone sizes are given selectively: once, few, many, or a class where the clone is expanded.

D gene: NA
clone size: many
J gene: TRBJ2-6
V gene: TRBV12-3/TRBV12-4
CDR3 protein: CASRLGRNSGANVLTF
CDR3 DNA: TGTGCCAGCAGGCTAGGACGGAACTCTGGGGCCAACGTCCTGACTTTC

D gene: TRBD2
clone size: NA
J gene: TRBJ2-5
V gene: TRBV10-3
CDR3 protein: CAISNRLAGETQYF
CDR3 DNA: TGTGCCATCAGTAATAGACTAGCCGGGGAGACCCAGTACTTC

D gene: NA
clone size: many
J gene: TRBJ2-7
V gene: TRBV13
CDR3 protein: CASSSTGTSNEQYF
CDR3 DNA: TGTGCCAGCAGCTCTACCGGGACTTCCAACGAGCAGTACTTC

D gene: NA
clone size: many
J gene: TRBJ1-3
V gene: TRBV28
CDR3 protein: CASSFLQSGNTIYF
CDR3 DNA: TGTGCCAGCAGTTTCCTTCAGTCTGGAAACACCATATATTTT

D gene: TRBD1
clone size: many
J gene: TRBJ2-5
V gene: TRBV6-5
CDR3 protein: CASSLDRGQETQYF
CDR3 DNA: TGTGCCAGCAGTCTTGACAGGGGCCAAGAGACCCAGTACTTC

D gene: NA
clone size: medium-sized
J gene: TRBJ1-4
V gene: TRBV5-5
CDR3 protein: CASSFTNEKLFF
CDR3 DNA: TGTGCCAGCAGCTTTACTAATGAAAAACTGTTTTTT

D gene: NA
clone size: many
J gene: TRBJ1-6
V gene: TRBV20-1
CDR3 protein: CSASRNPPLHF
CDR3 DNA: TGCAGTGCTAGCCGCAATCCACCCCTCCACTTT

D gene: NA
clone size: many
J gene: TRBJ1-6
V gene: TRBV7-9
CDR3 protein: CASSLDSINSPLHF
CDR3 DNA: TGTGCCAGCAGCTTAGATAGTATTAATTCACCCCTCCACTTT

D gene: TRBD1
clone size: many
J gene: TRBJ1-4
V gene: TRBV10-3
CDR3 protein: CAIRGQNNEKLFF
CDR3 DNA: TGTGCCATCAGGGGACAGAATAATGAAAAACTGTTTTTT

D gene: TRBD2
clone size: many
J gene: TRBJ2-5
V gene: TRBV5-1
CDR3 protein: CASGRLAGREETQYF
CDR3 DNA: TGCGCCAGCGGGCGACTAGCGGGGAGAGAAGAGACCCAGTACTTC

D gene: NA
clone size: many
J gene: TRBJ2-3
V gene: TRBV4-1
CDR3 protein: CASSQEEPTDTQYF
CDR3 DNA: TGCGCCAGCAGCCAAGAAGAACCCACAGATACGCAGTATTTT

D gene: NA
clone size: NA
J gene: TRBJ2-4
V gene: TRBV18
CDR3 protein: CASSPSQKNIQYF
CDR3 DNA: TGTGCCAGCTCACCTTCGCAGAAAAACATTCAGTACTTC

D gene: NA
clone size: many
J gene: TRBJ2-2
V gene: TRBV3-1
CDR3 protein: CASRGTGFTGELFF
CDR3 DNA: TGTGCCAGCCGAGGAACAGGGTTCACCGGGGAGCTGTTTTTT

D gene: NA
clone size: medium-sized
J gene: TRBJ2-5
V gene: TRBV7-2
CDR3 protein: CASRRTAQETQYF
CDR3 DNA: TGTGCCAGCAGAAGGACAGCCCAAGAGACCCAGTACTTC

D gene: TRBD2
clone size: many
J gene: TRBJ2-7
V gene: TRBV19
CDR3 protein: CASSLTSGRSYEQYF
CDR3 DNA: TGTGCCAGTAGTCTGACTAGCGGGAGATCCTACGAGCAGTACTTC

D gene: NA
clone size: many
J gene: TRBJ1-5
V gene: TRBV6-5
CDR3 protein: CASSYSKGEGDQPQHF
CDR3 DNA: TGTGCCAGCAGTTACTCGAAGGGAGAAGGAGATCAGCCCCAGCATTTT

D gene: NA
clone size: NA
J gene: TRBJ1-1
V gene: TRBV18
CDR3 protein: CASSGEGPNTEAFF
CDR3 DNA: TGTGCCAGCTCAGGGGAGGGTCCGAACACTGAAGCTTTCTTT

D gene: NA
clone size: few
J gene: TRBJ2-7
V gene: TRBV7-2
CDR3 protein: CASSLGTAPTYEQYF
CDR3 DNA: TGTGCCAGCAGCTTAGGGACAGCGCCCACCTACGAGCAGTACTTC

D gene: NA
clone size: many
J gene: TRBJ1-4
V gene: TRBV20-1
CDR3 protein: CSARERTSNEKLFF
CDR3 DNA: TGCAGTGCTAGAGAAAGGACTAGTAATGAAAAACTGTTTTTT

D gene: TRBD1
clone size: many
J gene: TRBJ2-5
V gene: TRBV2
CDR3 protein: CASSTGVETQYF
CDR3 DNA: TGTGCCAGCAGCACAGGGGTAGAGACCCAGTACTTC

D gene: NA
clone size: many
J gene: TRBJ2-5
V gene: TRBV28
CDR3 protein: CASSALETQYF
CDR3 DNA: TGTGCCAGCAGTGCCCTGGAGACCCAGTACTTC

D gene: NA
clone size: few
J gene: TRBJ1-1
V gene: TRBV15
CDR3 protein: CATSRGAGRDTEAFF
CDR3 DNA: TGTGCCACCAGCAGAGGAGCGGGTAGAGACACTGAAGCTTTCTTT

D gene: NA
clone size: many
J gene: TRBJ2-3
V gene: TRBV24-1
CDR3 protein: CATSDLMAGSTDTQYF
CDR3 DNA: TGTGCCACCAGTGATTTGATGGCGGGGAGCACAGATACGCAGTATTTT

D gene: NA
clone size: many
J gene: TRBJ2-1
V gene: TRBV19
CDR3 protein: CASSPTAGVNEQFF
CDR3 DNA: TGTGCCAGTAGTCCCACGGCAGGGGTCAATGAGCAGTTCTTC

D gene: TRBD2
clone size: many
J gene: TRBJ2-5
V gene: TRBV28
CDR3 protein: CASSPPLAGLEAQYF
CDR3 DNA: TGTGCCAGCAGTCCCCCACTAGCGGGATTGGAGGCCCAGTACTTC

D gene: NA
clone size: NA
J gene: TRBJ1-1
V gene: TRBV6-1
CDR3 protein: CASSSLGGEAFF
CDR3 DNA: TGTGCCAGCAGTTCCCTGGGGGGGGAAGCTTTCTTT

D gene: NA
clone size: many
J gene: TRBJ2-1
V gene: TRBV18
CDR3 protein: CASSPPGSHTYNEQFF
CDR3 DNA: TGTGCCAGCTCACCACCGGGGTCGCATACCTACAATGAGCAGTTCTTC

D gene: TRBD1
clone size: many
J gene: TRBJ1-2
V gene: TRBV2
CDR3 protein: CAIRDSYGYTF
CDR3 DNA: TGTGCCATCCGGGACAGCTATGGCTACACCTTC

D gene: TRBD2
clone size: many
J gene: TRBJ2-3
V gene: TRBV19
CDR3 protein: CASSPTSGRGDTQYF
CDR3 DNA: TGTGCCAGTAGTCCCACTAGCGGGAGGGGAGATACGCAGTATTTT

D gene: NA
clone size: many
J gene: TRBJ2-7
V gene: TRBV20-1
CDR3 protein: CSARVSRANREQYF
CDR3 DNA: TGCAGTGCTAGAGTATCCCGAGCAAATCGGGAGCAGTACTTC

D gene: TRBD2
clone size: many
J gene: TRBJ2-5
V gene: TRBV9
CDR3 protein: CASSVMGTSSQETQYF
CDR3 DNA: TGTGCCAGCAGCGTAATGGGGACTAGCAGTCAAGAGACCCAGTACTTC

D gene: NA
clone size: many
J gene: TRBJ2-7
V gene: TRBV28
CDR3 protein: CASSLSRGVPGDYEQYF
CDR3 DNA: TGTGCCAGCAGTTTATCCAGGGGAGTACCGGGGGACTACGAGCAGTACTTC

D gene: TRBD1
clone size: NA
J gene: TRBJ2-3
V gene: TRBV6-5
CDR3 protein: CASRDTGGTDTQYF
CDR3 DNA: TGTGCCAGCAGGGACACAGGGGGGACAGATACGCAGTATTTT

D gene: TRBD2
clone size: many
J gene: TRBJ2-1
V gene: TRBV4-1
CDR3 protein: CASSQGRGDVDEQFF
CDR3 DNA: TGCGCCAGCAGCCAAGGGCGGGGGGACGTGGATGAGCAGTTCTTC

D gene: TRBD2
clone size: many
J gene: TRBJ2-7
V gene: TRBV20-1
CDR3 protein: CSARDLIGGEALNEQYF
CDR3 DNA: TGCAGTGCTAGAGACCTCATCGGGGGGGAGGCCTTGAACGAGCAGTACTTC

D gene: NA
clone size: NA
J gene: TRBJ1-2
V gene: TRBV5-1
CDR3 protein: CASSLEGQPNGYTF
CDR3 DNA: TGCGCCAGCAGCTTGGAGGGTCAGCCTAATGGCTACACCTTC

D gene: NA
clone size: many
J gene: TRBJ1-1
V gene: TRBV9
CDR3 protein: CASSPEGAANTEAFF
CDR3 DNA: TGTGCCAGCAGCCCAGAAGGGGCCGCGAACACTGAAGCTTTCTTT

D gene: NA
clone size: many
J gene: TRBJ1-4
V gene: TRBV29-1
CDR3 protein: CSVEVQFNEKLFF
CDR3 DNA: TGCAGCGTTGAAGTACAGTTTAATGAAAAACTGTTTTTT

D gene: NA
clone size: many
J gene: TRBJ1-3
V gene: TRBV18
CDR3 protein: CASSSRDTIYF
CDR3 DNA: TGTGCCAGCTCATCCAGGGACACCATATATTTT

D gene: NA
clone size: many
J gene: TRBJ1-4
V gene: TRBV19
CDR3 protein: CASKYREVNEKLFF
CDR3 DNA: TGTGCCAGTAAATACAGGGAAGTTAATGAAAAACTGTTTTTT

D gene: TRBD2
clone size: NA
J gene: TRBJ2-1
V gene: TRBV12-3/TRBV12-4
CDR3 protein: CASSRSGGKYNEQFF
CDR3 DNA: TGTGCCAGCAGTCGCAGCGGGGGAAAGTACAATGAGCAGTTCTTC